This passage covers 20 T cell receptor beta chains from one sample sequenced in a study of blood T cell repertoires in COVID-19. Sequencing used immunoSEQ multiplex PCR; TCRdb keeps in-frame clones, though not all of them. Altogether some 180,000 clones are present, approximately 84% being singletons, with the ten largest covering approximately 7.1%. The sample consisted of peripheral blood. The source is a human donor in a cohort sampled during active COVID-19.

V usage is TRBV7-2 and J usage is TRBJ1-4, with a tentative D call TRBD1 (6 bases). Germline V gene lookup returns CDR1 SGHTA and CDR2 FQGNSA. Trimming cost V 1 base and J 4 bases, with 13 bases left between them. This CDR3 has 16 amino acids. The CDR3 DNA follows: TGTGCCAGCAGCTTAGAAGGGGGAGTCGGTAATGAAAAACTGTTTTTT. This translates into CASSLEGGVGNEKLFF.

With regard to this clone: Other DNA sequences within the sample encode an identical CDR3. The chain employs TRBV18 and TRBJ1-5; 7 bases are shared with TRBD1. The CDR3 spans 15 residues. Per the germline V gene, CDR1 is KGHSH and CDR2 is LQKENI. With V trimmed by 0 bases and J by 5 bases, 4 bases remained unmatched. The CDR3 here is CASSPPGQGDQPQHF. The CDR3 DNA sequence: TGTGCCAGCTCACCACCAGGGCAGGGGGATCAGCCCCAGCATTTT. Variable domain in full (rest from reference TRBV18 and TRBJ1-5): NAGVMQNPRHLVRRRGQEARLRCSPMKGHSHVYWYRQLPEEGLKFMVYLQKENIIDESGMPKERFSAEFPKEGPSILRIQQVVRGDSAAYFCASSPPGQGDQPQHFGDGTRLSIL.

The genes are TRBV3-1 (or the pseudogene TRBV3-2) and TRBJ2-1; perhaps TRBD2 as D (6 bases). CDR1 is LGHDT, CDR2 YNNKEL, per germline (reference sequence). The V and J ends lost 1 base and 3 bases respectively, with 7 bases between them. CDR3 length: 14 amino acids. The CDR3 DNA reads as TGTGCCAGCAGCCAAGCGGGGGACTACAATGAGCAGTTCTTC. It encodes CASSQAGDYNEQFF.

V is TRBV19 and J is TRBJ2-3, with a tentative D call TRBD1 (6 bases). This CDR3 has 14 residues. Germline loops: CDR1 LNHDA, CDR2 SQIVND (reference sequence). The V end lost 8 bases, the J end lost 3 bases, and 15 bases lay between the germline ends. The CDR3 loop reads CASQGNPQTDTQYF. CDR3 nucleotide sequence: TGTGCCAGTCAGGGGAATCCGCAGACAGATACGCAGTATTTT.

V gene TRBV12-2 combines with J gene TRBJ2-6; the DNA was not compared with TRBD1, the D call given in the table. TRBV12-2 is tagged as a pseudogene. The length of the CDR3 is 19 residues. The CDR3 DNA sequence: TGTGCAAGTCGCTTAGCGCTCCAGGGGGGAGTAAGTGGGGCCAACGTCCTGACTTTC. The encoded protein is CASRLALQGGVSGANVLTF.

CDR3 DNA: TGTGCCAGCAGCTTCTTCCCCGTCGCCAGCTACAATGAGCAGTTCTTC. Encoded protein: CASSFFPVASYNEQFF. The rearrangement uses TRBV7-9 and TRBJ2-1, with D hard to call. This CDR3 is built from 16 residues. Trimming shortened V by 3 bases and J by 3 bases, and 15 bases separated the two germline ends. The germline V gene has CDR1 SEHNR and CDR2 FQNEAQ (reference sequence).

J is TRBJ1-5 and V is TRBV18; 7 bases fit TRBD1. From germline, CDR1 is KGHSH and CDR2 LQKENI. With 5 bases clipped from V and 2 bases from J, the junction kept 0 bases outside the gene matches. This CDR3 has 13 residues. DNA of the CDR3: TGTGCCAGCTCAGGGACAGGCAATCAGCCCCAGCATTTT. This sequence encodes CASSGTGNQPQHF.

This sequence joins TRBV19 and TRBJ1-6; TRBD1 is a possible D gene (6 bases). This CDR3 is built from 17 residues. V was pared by 9 bases and J by 6 bases, with 24 bases between. The germline V gene has CDR1 LNHDA and CDR2 SQIVND (reference sequence). The CDR3 loop reads CASGGRSNRATNSPLHF. For the CDR3, the DNA is TGTGCCAGCGGGGGGCGATCTAATCGAGCAACTAATTCACCCCTCCACTTT.

The chain combines TRBV12-3 or TRBV12-4 with TRBJ1-1, with no clear D. Trimming pared 5 bases from V and 3 bases from J, leaving 4 bases between. The CDR3 is made up of 11 amino acids. The CDR3 reads CASSLDTEAFF. DNA of the CDR3: TGTGCCAGCAGTCTCGACACTGAAGCTTTCTTT.

A few counts support this clone. This chain joins TRBV5-1 and TRBJ2-3, with D possibly matching TRBD2 (6 bases). V was pared by 6 bases and J by 5 bases, with 16 bases between. Germline CDR1 reads SGHRS; CDR2 reads YFSETQ. CDR3 length: 14 amino acids. CDR3 loop: CASTLGGAEDTQYF. The CDR3 nucleotides read TGCGCCAGCACGCTGGGCGGGGCTGAAGATACGCAGTATTTT.

This chain joins TRBV6-1 and TRBJ1-6; D possibly corresponds to TRBD1 (5 bases). The CDR3 is 15 residues long. The V and J ends lost 2 bases and 6 bases respectively, with 11 bases between them. CDR1 is MNHNS, CDR2 SASEGT, per germline. In DNA, the CDR3 is TGTGCCAGCAGTGAACCCCAGGGCCCTAATTCACCCCTCCACTTT. This gives the protein CASSEPQGPNSPLHF.

The chain has TRBV5-1 and TRBJ1-3; TRBD1 is a possible D gene (5 bases). There are 13 residues in the CDR3. In germline, CDR1 is SGHRS, CDR2 YFSETQ. Trimming pared 5 bases from V and 1 base from J, leaving 7 bases between. CDR3 in DNA: TGCGCCAGCAGAGGGGTTTCTGGAAACACCATATATTTT. Amino acids: CASRGVSGNTIYF. Variable domain in full (rest from reference TRBV5-1 and TRBJ1-3): KAGVTQTPRYLIKTRGQQVTLSCSPISGHRSVSWYQQTPGQGLQFLFEYFSETQRNKGNFPGRFSGRQFSNSRSEMNVSTLELGDSALYLCASRGVSGNTIYFGEGSWLTVV.

This rearrangement joins TRBV6-7 to TRBJ1-3, with a tentative D call TRBD1 (5 bases). TRBV6-7 is treated as an ORF (open reading frame) with a function not yet certain. Between the trimmed V and J ends, which lost 4 bases and 2 bases, there was a span of 9 bases. This CDR3 has 14 amino acids. The CDR3 here is CASSSQGTGNTIYF. The CDR3 region has the DNA TGTGCCAGCAGTTCTCAGGGTACTGGAAACACCATATATTTT.

For the CDR3, the DNA is TGCGCCAGCAGCCAGCTCTGGGGAGGGGGAGGAGGAGAAAAACTGTTTTTT. Protein sequence: CASSQLWGGGGGEKLFF. V is TRBV4-1 and J is TRBJ1-4, with D possibly matching TRBD1 (6 bases). Trimming left V 3 bases short and J 8 bases short, with 22 bases between. The CDR3 length is 17 residues. Germline values: CDR1 MGHRA, CDR2 YSYEKL.

The V gene is TRBV2, the J gene TRBJ1-1; D unresolved. The CDR3 extends over 12 amino acids. Germline CDR1 is SNHLY and CDR2 is FYNNEI. With 8 bases removed from V and 1 base from J, the gap between germline ends came to 8 bases. CDR3 sequence: CASLRGNTEAFF. In nucleotides, the CDR3 is TGTGCCAGCCTACGGGGGAACACTGAAGCTTTCTTT.

This clone was found once. This chain uses TRBV5-1 with TRBJ1-1; a weak D match, TRBD1 (5 bases). V lost 4 bases, J lost 6 bases, and 16 bases lay in between. The CDR3 has 14 residues. Germline V lookup: CDR1 SGHRS, CDR2 YFSETQ. The chain's CDR3 is CASSPGRAVPEAFF. The CDR3 DNA reads TGCGCCAGCAGCCCTGGCAGGGCAGTCCCTGAAGCTTTCTTT.

This clone was detected once. The chain employs TRBV5-1 and TRBJ1-2; perhaps TRBD1 as D (6 bases). Germline CDR1 reads SGHRS; CDR2 reads YFSETQ. This CDR3 region has 16 residues. V dropped 0 bases and J dropped 4 bases, with 16 bases sitting between them. CDR3 in amino acids: CASSLVGATGSYGYTF. For the CDR3, the DNA is TGCGCCAGCAGCTTGGTGGGGGCGACAGGCTCCTATGGCTACACCTTC. The full variable domain, in which reference TRBV5-1 and TRBJ1-2 provide the parts outside the CDR3, is KAGVTQTPRYLIKTRGQQVTLSCSPISGHRSVSWYQQTPGQGLQFLFEYFSETQRNKGNFPGRFSGRQFSNSRSEMNVSTLELGDSALYLCASSLVGATGSYGYTFGSGTRLTVV.

The gene calls are TRBV27 and TRBJ2-1; TRBD1 agrees at 8 bases. Germline V gene sequence: CDR1 MNHEY, CDR2 SMNVEV (reference sequence). V gave up 5 bases and J gave up 4 bases; unmatched junction bases: 13. The CDR3 spans 17 residues. The CDR3 sequence: CASSPVGTGEVYNEQFF. In DNA form, the CDR3 reads TGTGCCAGCAGTCCCGTCGGGACAGGTGAGGTGTACAATGAGCAGTTCTTC.

This chain uses TRBV18 with TRBJ1-1; D not certain. The germline V and J ends were trimmed by 6 bases and 0 bases, with 14 bases remaining between them. The germline V gene encodes CDR1 KGHSH and CDR2 LQKENI. The CDR3 has 15 amino acids. CDR3 DNA sequence: TGTGCCAGCTCGCAAGCTCCCGGGATGAACACTGAAGCTTTCTTT. It codes for CASSQAPGMNTEAFF.

V and J are TRBV5-1 and TRBJ2-7; TRBD2 aligns across 9 bases. With 4 bases clipped from V and 2 bases from J, the junction kept 4 bases outside the gene matches. The germline V gene has CDR1 SGHRS and CDR2 YFSETQ. This CDR3 region has 14 residues. In DNA, the CDR3 is TGCGCCAGCAGCGGGTCTAGCGGGGCCTACGAGCAGTACTTC. This sequence encodes CASSGSSGAYEQYF. Full variable domain (outside the CDR3, taken from reference TRBV5-1 and TRBJ2-7): KAGVTQTPRYLIKTRGQQVTLSCSPISGHRSVSWYQQTPGQGLQFLFEYFSETQRNKGNFPGRFSGRQFSNSRSEMNVSTLELGDSALYLCASSGSSGAYEQYFGPGTRLTVT.